The entry below gives a single TCR beta chain sequence along with its context. This entry comes from a study of blood T cell repertoires in COVID-19. Overall study: Italy, Spain and the United States were the sources of the convalescent and acute COVID-19 samples. Nucleic acid was either cDNA or gDNA, and it came from T cells, B-cell-depleted T cells, or PBMCs.

Source study methods: Amplified reference gene primers provided the basis for estimating nucleated cell counts. Sequencing used immunoSEQ multiplex PCR; TCRdb keeps in-frame clones, though not all of them. The D gene and trimming were derived from the DNA, and the V and J assignments and clone size from that table. The sample lists around 80,000 clones; over 65% were seen once. The CDR3 has 16 residues. The germline V gene has CDR1 SGHDT and CDR2 YYEEEE. The junction had 5 bases not matched to a gene; V was cut back by 4 bases and J by 4 bases. The sample comprised peripheral blood. This TCR was recovered from a man aged 45 to 65 with active or convalescent COVID-19. The V call is TRBV5-6, the J call TRBJ2-1, with 13 bases aligning to TRBD2. The CDR3: CASSGGLAGVYNEQFF. The CDR3 DNA sequence: TGTGCCAGCAGCGGCGGACTAGCGGGGGTGTACAATGAGCAGTTCTTC.